This entry concerns a single T cell receptor beta chain. The antigen it binds to is not known. The CDR3 goes on 3 residues after the read ends, and that part is filled in from the germline J gene. This sample is drawn from a study of T cells in women clearing cervical HPV infection listed by TCRdb under 2018. Notes on the research overall: The cases were 25 women with histologically confirmed HPV16-related CIN3 or worse, and 2 of those women had invasive cancers. The 25 controls were women who cleared a single incident HPV16 infection within 12 months without developing precancer or cancer. Case blood was taken at the visit when the lesion was first identified, whereas control blood was taken when infection was no longer detected. For cases, a median interval of approximately 150 days, with an interquartile range of roughly 80 to 200 days, was observed between lesion detection and blood sampling. Since only a few of the women had HLA typing available, the possibility that HLA type was acting as a confounder could not be ruled out. The exploratory proof-of-principle case-control study was nested within the Guanacaste HPV Natural History Study in Costa Rica and compared TCR repertoires across cervical HPV16 outcomes. Cases and controls were matched on year of sample collection and on age within five years. Cases had a median age of roughly 30 years compared with about 40 for controls, and baseline characteristics showed no significant differences between the groups. The parent cohort enrolled 8,500 to 13,000 women aged 18 or older in Guanacaste, Costa Rica, during about 1993 to 1994 and followed them for over six years. Five blinded duplicates per group were added as quality controls, giving some 60 samples: about 50 participants and some ten replicates.

Every participant had a single incident cervical HPV16 infection, and women with prevalent HPV16 infections were excluded. Cervical HPV DNA was detected by MY09/MY11 PCR, and genotyping was performed by dot-blot hybridization. About 14 mL of heparinized blood were centrifuged, and the buffy coat was split into aliquots, frozen at -30 degrees C, and then kept at -80 degrees C. QIAGEN kits were used to extract genomic DNA from buffy coat specimens. V drops 0 bases and J drops 2 bases, leaving 10 bases in between. The germline V gene encodes CDR1 SGHRS and CDR2 YFSETQ. The CDR3 measures 15 amino acids from cysteine to phenylalanine. The DNA covers only part of the CDR3, 36 bases in frame from base 1. Using the immunoSEQ assay, multiplex PCR amplified TCR beta CDR3 regions from an average of about 1.1 ug of genomic DNA per sample. Primer bias was corrected in the assay by using a complete synthetic TCR repertoire to establish an amplification baseline. Amplicons were sequenced on the Illumina platform. Processing in the source paper ran as follows. Sequence errors were corrected by clustering with frequency ratios and a modified nearest-neighbor algorithm, and the sequences were then analyzed in the immunoSEQ Analyzer using IMGT gene definitions. At each rarefaction depth, TCR richness and evenness were averaged over 20 rarefaction repeats, and samples with fewer sequences than the depth were excluded. Relative abundances of V, D and J genes were compared between groups using Wilcoxon rank sum tests, with FDR correction applied. Blinded duplicates gave an intraclass correlation of around 95% for TCR richness and an average of about 76% across over 65 gene segments. TCRdb carries this immuneACCESS record with in-frame sequences only. Its versions omit some clonotypes, under half of them owing to an unresolved V gene in the studies checked, with the rest unexplained. D and trimming were read from the DNA, whereas the V and J calls and clone size are those reported in that table. The table of this sample itemizes more than 40,000 clones. 7.6% of the sample rests with the top ten.

Results and caveats for the whole study, not just this receptor: Across sequencing depths, CIN3+ cases showed significantly higher TCR repertoire richness than controls, but evenness did not differ between the groups. Lower TRBV6-7 relative abundance was observed in cases than in controls (about 0.099% versus 0.17%; Bonferroni P = 0.0008). Because the number of T cells in each sample was unknown, differences in richness could reflect differing T-cell content rather than repertoire biology. Random forest classifiers that combined richness and V gene abundances separated cases from controls with an estimated AUC of under 0.85. Whether associations preceded infection or resulted from infection could not be shown with the cross-sectional design, and effector/memory subsets and HPV-specific T cells were not isolated.

The V and J segments used are TRBV5-1 and TRBJ2-3; too little of a D gene remains to name it. The TCR originated in a woman between 18 and 69 years old with a cervical HPV16 infection that either progressed to CIN3+ or cleared (not recorded which). Specimen: blood buffy coat. CDR3 bases read: TGCGCCAGCAGCTTGGATAGAGCTCCCACAGATACG. Its protein product is CASSLDRAPTDT. The entire CDR3 sequence reads CASSLDRAPTDTQYF.